The T cell receptor (beta chain) under discussion was sequenced for a study of T cells after posttransplantation cyclophosphamide. Findings and limits, study-wide: Recipient CMV seropositivity and CMV reactivation strongly tracked TRB clonality. TRB overlap between skin or GI tissue T cells and blood was limited. Donor CD8+ memory clones often dominated recipient blood repertoires at later times.

Measured with immunoSEQ multiplex PCR; TCRdb has only the in-frame clones, and not every one. The data show about 1,800 clones, around four fifths seen once. CDR3 size: 15 residues. After removal of 5 bases from V and 3 bases from J, the junction contained 4 bases not matched to a gene. Germline-derived CDR1 and CDR2 are MNHEY and SMNVEV (reference sequence). In the case of this clone: Its matching antigen is unknown.

The TCR comes from a woman aged 50 to 65 in good health and a related stem cell transplant donor. The V gene is TRBV27, the J gene TRBJ1-5, with TRBD1 identical over 10 bases. The sequencing sample was made of CD8+ T cells sorted from bone marrow. DNA of the CDR3: TGTGCCAGCAGTAGCGGACAGGGGGTCAATCAGCCCCAGCATTTT. This encodes CASSSGQGVNQPQHF.